This TCR beta chain appears in the sequencing data of a study of CD8+CD57+ T cells in acquired aplastic anemia. Study information: The DNA of sorted CD4+ and CD8+ cells averaged roughly 3 ug. Study-level points and caveats: Controls and patients did not differ significantly in CD8+ Simpson's diversity. Common to patients and controls were twenty-nine CD8+ CDR3 sequences.

CDR3 and TCR beta VDJ profiling relied on a genomic DNA template. Via MiXCR, TCRdb re-called the reads, giving one row per CDR3 protein. The sample holds approximately 270,000 distinct CDR3 sequences, 55% to 60% seen once. Comment on this clonotype: Its antigen is currently unknown.

The clonotype comes from a human donor with severe aplastic anemia or a healthy control (not recorded which). Source material: sorted CD4+, CD8+, or CD8+CD57+ T cells (not recorded which) from PBMCs.

CDR3 DNA: TGTGCCAGCAGCACGGGGGGCTCCTACGAGCAGTACTTC. It codes for CASSTGGSYEQYF. This chain uses TRBV7-6 with TRBJ2-7; 7 nucleotides align to TRBD2. After removal of 5 bases from V and 0 bases from J, the junction contained 1 base not matched to a gene. The CDR3 runs to 13 residues. Germline CDR1 is SGHVS and CDR2 is FNYEAQ.